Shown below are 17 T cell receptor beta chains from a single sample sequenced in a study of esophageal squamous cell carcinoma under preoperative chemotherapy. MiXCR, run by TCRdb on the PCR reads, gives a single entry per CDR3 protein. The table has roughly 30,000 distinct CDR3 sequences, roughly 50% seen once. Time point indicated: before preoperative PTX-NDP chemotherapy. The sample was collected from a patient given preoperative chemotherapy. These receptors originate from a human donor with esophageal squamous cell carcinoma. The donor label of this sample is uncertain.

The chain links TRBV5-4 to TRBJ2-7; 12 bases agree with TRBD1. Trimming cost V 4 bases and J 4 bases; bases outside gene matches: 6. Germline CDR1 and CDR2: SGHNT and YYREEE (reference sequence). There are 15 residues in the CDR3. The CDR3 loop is CASSQGTGGMYEQYF. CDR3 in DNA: TGTGCCAGCAGCCAAGGGACAGGGGGCATGTACGAGCAGTACTTC.

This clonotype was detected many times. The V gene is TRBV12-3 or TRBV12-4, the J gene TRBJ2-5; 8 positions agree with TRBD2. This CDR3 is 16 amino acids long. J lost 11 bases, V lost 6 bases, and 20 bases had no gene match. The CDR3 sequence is CASRMGAAGGRNEQYF. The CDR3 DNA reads TGTGCCAGCAGGATGGGAGCGGCGGGAGGCAGGAATGAGCAGTACTTC.

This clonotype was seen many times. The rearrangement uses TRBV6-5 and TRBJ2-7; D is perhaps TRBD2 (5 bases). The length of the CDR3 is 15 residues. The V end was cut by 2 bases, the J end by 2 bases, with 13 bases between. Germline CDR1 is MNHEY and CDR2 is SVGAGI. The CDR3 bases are TGTGCCAGCAGTTACGGTTGGGGAGAAGCCTACGAGCAGTACTTC. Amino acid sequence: CASSYGWGEAYEQYF.

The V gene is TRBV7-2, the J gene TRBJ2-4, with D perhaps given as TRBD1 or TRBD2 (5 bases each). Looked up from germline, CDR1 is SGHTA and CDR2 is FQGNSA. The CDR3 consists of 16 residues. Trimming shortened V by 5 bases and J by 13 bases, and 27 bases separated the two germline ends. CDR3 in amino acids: CASSAPGLRATNTQYF. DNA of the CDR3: TGTGCCAGCAGCGCACCGGGGCTGAGAGCCACAAACACGCAGTACTTC.

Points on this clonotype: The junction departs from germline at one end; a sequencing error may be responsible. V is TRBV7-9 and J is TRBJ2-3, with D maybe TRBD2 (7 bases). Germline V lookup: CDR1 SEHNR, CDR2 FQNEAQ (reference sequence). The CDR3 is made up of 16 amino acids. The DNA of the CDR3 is TGTGCCAGCGGCTGGGGGGGGGCCCGTGGCCAAGATACCCAGTATTTT. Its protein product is CASGWGGARGQDTQYF.

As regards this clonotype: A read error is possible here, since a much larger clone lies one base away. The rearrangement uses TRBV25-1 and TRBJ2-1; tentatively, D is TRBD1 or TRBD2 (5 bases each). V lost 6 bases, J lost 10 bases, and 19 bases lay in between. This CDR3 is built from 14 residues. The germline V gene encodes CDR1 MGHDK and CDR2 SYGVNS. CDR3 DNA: TGTGCCAGCAGGCACGGGACCGATCCCTACGAGCAGTTCTTC. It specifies CASRHGTDPYEQFF.

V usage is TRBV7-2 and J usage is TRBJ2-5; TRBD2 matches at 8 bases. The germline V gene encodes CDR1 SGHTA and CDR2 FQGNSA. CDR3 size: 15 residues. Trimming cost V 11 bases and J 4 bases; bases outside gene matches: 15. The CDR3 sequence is CAGGPGGRSPETQYF. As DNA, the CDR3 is TGTGCCGGGGGCCCGGGGGGGCGTAGCCCAGAGACCCAGTACTTC.

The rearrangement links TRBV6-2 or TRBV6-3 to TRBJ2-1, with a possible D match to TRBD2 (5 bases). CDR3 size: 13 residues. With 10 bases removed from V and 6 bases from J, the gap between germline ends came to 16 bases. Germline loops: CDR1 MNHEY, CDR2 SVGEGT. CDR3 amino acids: CATSRMGANEQFF. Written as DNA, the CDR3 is TGTGCCACCTCCAGGATGGGAGCCAATGAGCAGTTCTTC.

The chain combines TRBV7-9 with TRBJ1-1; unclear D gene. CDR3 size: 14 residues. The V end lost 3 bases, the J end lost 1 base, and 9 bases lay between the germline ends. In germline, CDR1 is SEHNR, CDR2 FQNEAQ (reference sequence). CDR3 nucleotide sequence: TGTGCCAGCAGCTTGATGGAGGCGAACACTGAAGCTTTCTTT. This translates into CASSLMEANTEAFF. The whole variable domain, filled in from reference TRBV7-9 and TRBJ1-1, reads DTGVSQNPRHKITKRGQNVTFRCDPISEHNRLYWYRQTLGQGPEFLTYFQNEAQLEKSRLLSDRFSAERPKGSFSTLEIQRTEQGDSAMYLCASSLMEANTEAFFGQGTRLTVV.

The chain's CDR3 is CASSRRLAGGPYNEQFF. The CDR3 nucleotides are TGTGCCAGCAGTCGAAGACTAGCGGGGGGTCCCTACAATGAGCAGTTCTTC. This chain uses TRBV12-3 or TRBV12-4 with TRBJ2-1, with TRBD2 matching over 13 bases. This CDR3 has 17 residues. Trimming took 5 bases from V and 2 from J; bases not matched to a gene: 6.

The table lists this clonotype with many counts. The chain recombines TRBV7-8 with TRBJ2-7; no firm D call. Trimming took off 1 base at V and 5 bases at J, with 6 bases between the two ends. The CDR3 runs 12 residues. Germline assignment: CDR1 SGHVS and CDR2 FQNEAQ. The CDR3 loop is CASSLDSDEQYF. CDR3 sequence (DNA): TGTGCCAGCAGCTTAGACAGCGACGAGCAGTACTTC.

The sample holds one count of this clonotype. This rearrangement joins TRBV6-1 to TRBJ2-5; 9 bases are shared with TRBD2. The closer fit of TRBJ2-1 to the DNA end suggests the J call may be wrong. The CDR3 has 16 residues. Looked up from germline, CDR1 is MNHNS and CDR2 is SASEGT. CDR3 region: CASTPTGTSRDIWQFF. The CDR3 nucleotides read TGTGCCAGCACCCCAACCGGGACTAGCCGTGATATTTGGCAGTTCTTC.

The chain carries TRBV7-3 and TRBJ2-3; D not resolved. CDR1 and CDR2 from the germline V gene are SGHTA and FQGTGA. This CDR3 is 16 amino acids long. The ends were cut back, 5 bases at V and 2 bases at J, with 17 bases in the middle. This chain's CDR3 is CASSPHAGGNTDTQYF. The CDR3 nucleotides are TGTGCCAGCAGCCCCCATGCCGGCGGTAACACAGATACGCAGTATTTT.

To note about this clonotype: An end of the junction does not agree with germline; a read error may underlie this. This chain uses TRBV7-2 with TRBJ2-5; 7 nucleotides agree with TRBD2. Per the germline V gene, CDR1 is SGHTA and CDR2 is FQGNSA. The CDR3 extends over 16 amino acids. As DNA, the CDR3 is TGTGCCAGCAGCTTAGTCGGGGCGGGGGTTGCGGAGACGCAGTATTTC. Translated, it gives CASSLVGAGVAETQYF.

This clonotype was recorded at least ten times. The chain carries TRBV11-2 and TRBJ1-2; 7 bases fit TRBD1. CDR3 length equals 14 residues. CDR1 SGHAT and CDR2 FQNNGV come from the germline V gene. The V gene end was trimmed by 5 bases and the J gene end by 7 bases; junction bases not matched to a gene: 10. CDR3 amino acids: CASSPDRAQGGYTF. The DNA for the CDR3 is TGTGCCAGCAGCCCAGACAGGGCGCAAGGTGGCTACACCTTC.

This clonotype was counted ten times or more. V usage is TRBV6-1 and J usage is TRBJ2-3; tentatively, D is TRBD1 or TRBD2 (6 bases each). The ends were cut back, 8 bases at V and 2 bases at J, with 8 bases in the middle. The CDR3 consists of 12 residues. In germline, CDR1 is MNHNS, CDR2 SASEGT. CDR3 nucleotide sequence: TGTGCCAGCGGGGGGCCCACAGATACGCAGTATTTT. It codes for CASGGPTDTQYF.

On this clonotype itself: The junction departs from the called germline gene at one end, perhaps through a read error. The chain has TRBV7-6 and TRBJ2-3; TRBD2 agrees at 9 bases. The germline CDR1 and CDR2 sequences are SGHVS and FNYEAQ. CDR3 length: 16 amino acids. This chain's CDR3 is CASSLTAGGGTDTQYF. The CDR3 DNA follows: TGTGCCAGCAGCTTAACGGCGGGGGGGGGCACAGATACGCAGTATTTC. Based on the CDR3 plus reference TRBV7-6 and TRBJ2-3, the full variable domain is GAGVSQSPRYKVTKRGQDVALRCDPISGHVSLYWYRQALGQGPEFLTYFNYEAQQDKSGLPNDRFSAERPEGSISTLTIQRTEQRDSAMYRCASSLTAGGGTDTQYFGPGTRLTVL.